These 9 T cell receptor beta chains came from one sample sequenced in a study of beta chain features in type 1 diabetes. The antigens for these receptors are not known. The study reverse transcribed the entire isolated RNA, so it sequenced expressed TCRB transcripts. Using immunoSEQ multiplex PCR, the repertoire was profiled, and TCRdb retains in-frame clones only, with some absent. Of approximately 250,000 clones in the sample, roughly 24% are singletons; the top ten hold roughly 0.011%. Study-level findings and limits: Across all four CD4+ subsets, people with type 1 diabetes showed modestly shorter TCRB CDR3s.

The sequenced sample consisted of naive CD4+ T cells from blood. Receptors were obtained from a woman in her twenties or thirties with type 1 diabetes.

There are a few counts of this clone. This chain uses TRBV7-3 with TRBJ1-2, with 7 bases identical to TRBD1. After removal of 1 base from V and 4 bases from J, the junction contained 6 bases not matched to a gene. Germline V lookup: CDR1 SGHTA, CDR2 FQGTGA. This CDR3 comprises 15 residues. CDR3 protein: CASSLSGGGLYGYTF. CDR3 nucleotide sequence: TGTGCCAGCAGCTTAAGCGGAGGGGGCCTCTATGGCTACACCTTC.

This clone has a handful of counts. This chain uses TRBV7-9 with TRBJ2-6, with TRBD1 matching 8 bases. The CDR3 sequence is 19 residues long. Germline V lookup: CDR1 SEHNR, CDR2 FQNEAQ (reference sequence). J lost 4 bases, V lost 4 bases, and 15 bases had no gene match. In nucleotides, the CDR3 is TGTGCCAGCAGCTGGAGACAGGACAGGGTTATGCGAGGGGCCAACGTCCTGACTTTC. The encoded protein is CASSWRQDRVMRGANVLTF.

The sample holds a few counts of this clone. The chain is built from TRBV28 and TRBJ1-1, with a possible D match to TRBD1 (5 bases). Per the germline V gene, CDR1 is MDHEN and CDR2 is SYDVKM. The CDR3 length is 15 residues. The ends were cut back, 0 bases at V and 7 bases at J, with 15 bases in the middle. In DNA, the CDR3 is TGTGCCAGCAGTTTATGGGCGAGACAGCTACTTGAAGCTTTCTTT. Residues: CASSLWARQLLEAFF.

The chain carries TRBV11-2 and TRBJ2-1; D call uncertain. V lost 5 bases to trimming and J lost 9 bases, with 14 bases between them. The CDR3 runs 13 residues. In germline, CDR1 is SGHAT, CDR2 FQNNGV. The CDR3 spells CASSTTRPGEQFF. CDR3 nucleotide sequence: TGTGCCAGCAGCACTACACGCCCCGGTGAGCAGTTCTTC.

The J gene is TRBJ2-1, the V gene TRBV7-2; 14 nucleotides agree with TRBD2. The CDR3 contains 14 residues. V was clipped by 1 base and J by 13 bases; unmatched bases: 3. Germline V CDR1 and CDR2: SGHTA, FQGNSA. The CDR3 DNA reads as TGTGCCAGCAGCTTAGGACTAGCGGGAGGGCCTCAGTTCTTC. It translates to CASSLGLAGGPQFF.

The V gene is TRBV21-1, the J gene TRBJ2-3; the table's D call, TRBD2, has no DNA check behind it. TRBV21-1 is assigned pseudogene status. This CDR3 spans 17 amino acids. CDR3 in amino acids: CASSKKREDPSTDTQYF. The CDR3 DNA follows: TGTGCCAGCAGCAAAAAGCGGGAGGACCCTAGCACAGATACGCAGTATTTT.

This clone was recorded only once. V gene TRBV7-2 combines with J gene TRBJ2-1; TRBD2 matches 7 bases. J lost 1 base, V lost 2 bases, and 11 bases had no gene match. The CDR3 runs to 18 residues. Germline V lookup: CDR1 SGHTA, CDR2 FQGNSA. DNA for the CDR3: TGTGCCAGCAGCTTAAGGTGGGCTAGCGGCTTATCCTACAATGAGCAGTTCTTC. Amino acid sequence: CASSLRWASGLSYNEQFF.

This clone appeared a few times. This chain connects TRBV29-1 to TRBJ2-3, with 9 bases identical to TRBD1. Germline CDR1 and CDR2: SQVTM and ANQGSEA. After removal of 5 bases from V and 2 bases from J, the junction contained 5 bases not matched to a gene. The CDR3 extends over 14 amino acids. The CDR3 protein is CSVPNRGLTDTQYF. CDR3 bases: TGCAGCGTTCCAAACAGGGGGCTCACAGATACGCAGTATTTT.

In this sample, this clone turned up a few times. The genes are TRBV5-1 and TRBJ2-1; 7 bases match TRBD1. This CDR3 is 14 amino acids long. In germline, CDR1 is SGHRS, CDR2 YFSETQ. The J segment lost 4 bases and the V segment lost 2 bases, leaving 3 bases of the junction unmatched. CDR3 in amino acids: CASSLGQAYNEQFF. The CDR3 bases are TGCGCCAGCAGCTTAGGACAGGCGTACAATGAGCAGTTCTTC. Complete variable domain (other parts from reference TRBV5-1 and TRBJ2-1): KAGVTQTPRYLIKTRGQQVTLSCSPISGHRSVSWYQQTPGQGLQFLFEYFSETQRNKGNFPGRFSGRQFSNSRSEMNVSTLELGDSALYLCASSLGQAYNEQFFGPGTRLTVL.